The clone carrying this TCR beta chain was picked up a small number of times. Its cognate antigen is unknown. This sample is drawn from a study of regulatory T cells in long-lasting Graves disease. This sample's time point: persistent/refractory GD, antithyroid drugs over 5 years with positive TRAb. From PBMCs, RNA was extracted and then used to make the TCR library. For TCR beta, libraries came from iRepertoire HTBI primers and Arm-PCR of CDR3 regions. TCRdb reprocessed the multiplex PCR reads via MiXCR and lists one record per CDR3 protein. The sample lists 600,000 to 800,000 distinct CDR3 sequences; around 32% were seen once. Overall study results and limits: Persistent patients shared more public clonotypes (about 2,700) than new patients (under 1,000).

The sequence came from a female donor with Graves disease. Here the sequenced sample was peripheral blood mononuclear cells (PBMCs), taken when the disease was refractory, from a patient treated with antithyroid drugs.

The CDR3 loop reads CASSDGTGGYEQYF. CDR3 DNA sequence: TGTGCCAGCTCCGACGGGACAGGGGGTTACGAGCAGTACTTC. The V and J genes are TRBV18 and TRBJ2-7, with TRBD1 matching 11 bases. Losses at the gene ends were 6 bases for V and 4 bases for J; bases not matched to a gene: 5. The CDR3 is 14 amino acids. Germline CDR1 is KGHSH and CDR2 is LQKENI.